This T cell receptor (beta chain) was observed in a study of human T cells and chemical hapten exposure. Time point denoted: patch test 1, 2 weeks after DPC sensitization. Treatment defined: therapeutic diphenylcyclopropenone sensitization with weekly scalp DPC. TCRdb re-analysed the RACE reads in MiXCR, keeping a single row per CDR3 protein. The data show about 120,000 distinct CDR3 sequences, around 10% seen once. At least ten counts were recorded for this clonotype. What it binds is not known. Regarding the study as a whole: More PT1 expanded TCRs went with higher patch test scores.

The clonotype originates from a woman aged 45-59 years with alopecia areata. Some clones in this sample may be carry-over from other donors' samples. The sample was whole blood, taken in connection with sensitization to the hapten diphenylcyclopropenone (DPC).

The CDR3 here is CASSYRGDEQFF. CDR3 nucleotides: TGTGCCAGCAGTTATCGAGGGGATGAGCAGTTCTTC. J is TRBJ2-1 and V is TRBV7-9, with D perhaps assigned TRBD1 or TRBD2 (5 bases each). The CDR3 loop spans 12 amino acids. Germline assignment: CDR1 SEHNR and CDR2 FQNEAQ (reference sequence). V lost 6 bases and J lost 8, with 11 bases in between.